This T cell receptor beta chain was captured by sequencing in a study of cytomegalovirus exposure and HLA in healthy donors. It was with 60 Vbeta and 13 Jbeta primers that the PCR ran. TCRdb's copy holds only in-frame clones and misses some; the assay was immunoSEQ multiplex PCR. The profile shows about 160,000 clones, around 70% of them singletons. This CDR3 is built from 13 residues. V shed 4 bases and J shed 6 bases, with 11 bases lying between them. Germline V CDR1 and CDR2: SGHDT, YYEEEE. This clone was detected a few times. Its matching antigen is unknown. Study-level results: 150 or so TCR beta chains were listed as cytomegalovirus-associated. CMV serostatus was the sole immune exposure data available. Presence/absence comparisons presumed near-even sequencing depth among donors.

Whereas donors were nominally healthy upon sampling, unrecorded immune exposures were probable. The receptor comes from a man between 18 and 29 years old in good health and CMV-seropositive. Sequencing was carried out using PBMCs. This rearrangement joins TRBV5-6 to TRBJ2-1, with D maybe TRBD1 (6 bases). CDR3 sequence: CASSPDSPNEQFF. In DNA form, the CDR3 reads TGTGCCAGCAGCCCGGACAGCCCCAATGAGCAGTTCTTC. Filled out from reference TRBV5-6 and TRBJ2-1, the complete variable domain reads DAGVTQSPTHLIKTRGQQVTLRCSPKSGHDTVSWYQQALGQGPQFIFQYYEEEERQRGNFPDRFSGHQFPNYSSELNVNALLLGDSALYLCASSPDSPNEQFFGPGTRLTVL.